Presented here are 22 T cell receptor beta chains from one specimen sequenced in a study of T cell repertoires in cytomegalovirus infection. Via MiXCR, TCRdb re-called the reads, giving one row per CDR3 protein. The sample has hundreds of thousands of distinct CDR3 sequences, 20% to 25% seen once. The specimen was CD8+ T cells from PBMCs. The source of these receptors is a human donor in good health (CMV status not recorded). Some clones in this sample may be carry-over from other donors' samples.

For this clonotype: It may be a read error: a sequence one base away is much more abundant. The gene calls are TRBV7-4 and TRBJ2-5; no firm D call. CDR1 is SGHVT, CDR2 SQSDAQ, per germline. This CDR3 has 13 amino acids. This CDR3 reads CANSFTAPETQYF. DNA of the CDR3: TGTGCCAACAGCTTTACAGCTCCAGAGACCCAGTACTTC.

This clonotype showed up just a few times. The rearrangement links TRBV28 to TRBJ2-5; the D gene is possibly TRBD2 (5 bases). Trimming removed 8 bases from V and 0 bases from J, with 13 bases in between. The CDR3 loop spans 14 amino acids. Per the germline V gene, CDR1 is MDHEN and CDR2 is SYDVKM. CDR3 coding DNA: TGTGCCAGCCAATTCGGGGATTACCAAGAGACCCAGTACTTC. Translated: CASQFGDYQETQYF.

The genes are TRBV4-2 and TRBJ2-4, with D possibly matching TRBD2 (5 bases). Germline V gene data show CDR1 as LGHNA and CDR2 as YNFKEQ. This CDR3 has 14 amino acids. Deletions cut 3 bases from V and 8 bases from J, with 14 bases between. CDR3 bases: TGTGCCAGCAGCCATTTAAGCGGCGGAGACATTCAGTACTTC. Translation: CASSHLSGGDIQYF.

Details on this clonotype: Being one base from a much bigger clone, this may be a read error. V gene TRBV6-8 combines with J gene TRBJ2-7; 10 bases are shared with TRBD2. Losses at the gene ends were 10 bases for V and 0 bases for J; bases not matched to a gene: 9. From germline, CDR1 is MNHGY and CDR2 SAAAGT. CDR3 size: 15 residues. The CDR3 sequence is CANRAGGAGSYEQYF. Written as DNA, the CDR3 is TGTGCCAACAGAGCGGGAGGGGCAGGCTCCTACGAGCAGTACTTC.

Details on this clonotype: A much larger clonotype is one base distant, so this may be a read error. The chain's CDR3 is CASSPPGYMITEAFF. In DNA form, the CDR3 reads TGTGCCAGCAGCCCCCCGGGATACATGATCACTGAAGCTTTCTTT. This chain uses TRBV7-8 with TRBJ1-1; no reliable D call. V was clipped by 5 bases and J by 4 bases, with 17 bases between them. Per the germline V gene, CDR1 is SGHVS and CDR2 is FQNEAQ. CDR3 size: 15 residues. The full variable domain, in which reference TRBV7-8 and TRBJ1-1 provide the parts outside the CDR3, is GAGVSQSPRYKVAKRGQDVALRCDPISGHVSLFWYQQALGQGPEFLTYFQNEAQLDKSGLPSDRFFAERPEGSVSTLKIQRTQQEDSAVYLCASSPPGYMITEAFFGQGTRLTVV.

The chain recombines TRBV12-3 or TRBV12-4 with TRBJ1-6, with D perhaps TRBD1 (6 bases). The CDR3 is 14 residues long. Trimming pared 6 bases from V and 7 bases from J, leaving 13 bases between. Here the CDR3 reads CASSIRGSNSPLHF. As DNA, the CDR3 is TGTGCCAGCAGCATCAGGGGCAGCAATTCACCCCTCCACTTT.

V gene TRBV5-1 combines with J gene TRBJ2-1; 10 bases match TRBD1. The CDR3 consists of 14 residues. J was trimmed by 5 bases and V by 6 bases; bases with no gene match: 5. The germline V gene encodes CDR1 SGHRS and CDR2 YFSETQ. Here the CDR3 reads CASKQGQGNNEQFF. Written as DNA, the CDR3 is TGCGCCAGCAAGCAGGGACAGGGGAACAATGAGCAGTTCTTC.

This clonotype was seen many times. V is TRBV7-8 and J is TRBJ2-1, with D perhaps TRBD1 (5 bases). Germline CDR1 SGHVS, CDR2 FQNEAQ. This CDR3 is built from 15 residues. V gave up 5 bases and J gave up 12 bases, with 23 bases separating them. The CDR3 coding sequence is TGTGCCAGCAGCCCCCAGACAGCCCACCCACCCTGGCAGTTCTTC. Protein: CASSPQTAHPPWQFF.

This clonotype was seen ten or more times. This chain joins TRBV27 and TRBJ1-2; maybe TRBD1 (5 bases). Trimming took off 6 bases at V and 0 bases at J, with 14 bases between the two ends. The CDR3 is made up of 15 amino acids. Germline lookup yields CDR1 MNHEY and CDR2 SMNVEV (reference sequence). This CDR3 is CASRPDRGTNYGYTF. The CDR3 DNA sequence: TGTGCCAGCAGGCCGGATAGGGGTACTAACTATGGCTACACCTTC.

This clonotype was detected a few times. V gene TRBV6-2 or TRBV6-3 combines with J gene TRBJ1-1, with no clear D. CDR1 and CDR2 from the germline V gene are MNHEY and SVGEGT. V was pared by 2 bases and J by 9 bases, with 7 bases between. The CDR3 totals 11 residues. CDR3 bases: TGTGCCAGCAGTTACCAGACACAAGCTTTCTTT. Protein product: CASSYQTQAFF.

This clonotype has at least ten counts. CDR3 sequence reads: CASSPGPSTKANVLTF. DNA of the CDR3: TGTGCCAGCAGCCCCGGACCGAGCACGAAGGCCAACGTCCTGACTTTC. This chain links TRBV7-9 with TRBJ2-6; D is uncertain. The germline gives CDR1 SEHNR, CDR2 FQNEAQ (reference sequence). There are 16 residues in the CDR3. Trimming shortened V by 5 bases and J by 6 bases, and 17 bases separated the two germline ends.

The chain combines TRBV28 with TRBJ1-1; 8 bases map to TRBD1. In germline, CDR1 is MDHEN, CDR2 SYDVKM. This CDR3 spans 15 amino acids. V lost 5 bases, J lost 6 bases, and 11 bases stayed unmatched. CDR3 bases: TGTGCCAGCAGTACCACAAGGACAGGGTTTGCTGAAGCTTTCTTT. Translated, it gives CASSTTRTGFAEAFF. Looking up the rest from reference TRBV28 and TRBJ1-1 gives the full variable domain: DVKVTQSSRYLVKRTGEKVFLECVQDMDHENMFWYRQDPGLGLRLIYFSYDVKMKEKGDIPEGYSVSREKKERFSLILESASTNQTSMYLCASSTTRTGFAEAFFGQGTRLTVV.

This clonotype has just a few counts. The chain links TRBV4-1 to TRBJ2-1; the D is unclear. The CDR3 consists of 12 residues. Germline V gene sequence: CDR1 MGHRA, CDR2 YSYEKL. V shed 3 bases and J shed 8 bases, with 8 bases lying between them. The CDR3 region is CASSHREDEQFF. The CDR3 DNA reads TGCGCCAGCAGCCACCGTGAAGATGAGCAGTTCTTC.

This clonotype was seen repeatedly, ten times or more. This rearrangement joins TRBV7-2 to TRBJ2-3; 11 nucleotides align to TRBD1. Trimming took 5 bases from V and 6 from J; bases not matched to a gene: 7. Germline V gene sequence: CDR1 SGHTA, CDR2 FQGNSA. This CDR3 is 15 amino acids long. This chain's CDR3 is CASSILDRGLDTQYF. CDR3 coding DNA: TGTGCCAGCAGCATCTTGGACAGGGGGCTTGATACGCAGTATTTT.

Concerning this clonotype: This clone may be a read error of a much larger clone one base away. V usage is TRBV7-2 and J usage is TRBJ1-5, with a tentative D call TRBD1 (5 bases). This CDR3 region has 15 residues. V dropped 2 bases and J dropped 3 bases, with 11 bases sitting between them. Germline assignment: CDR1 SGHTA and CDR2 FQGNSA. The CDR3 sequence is CASSLRGVDNQPQHF. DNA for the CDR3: TGTGCCAGCAGCTTACGGGGGGTCGACAATCAGCCCCAGCATTTT.

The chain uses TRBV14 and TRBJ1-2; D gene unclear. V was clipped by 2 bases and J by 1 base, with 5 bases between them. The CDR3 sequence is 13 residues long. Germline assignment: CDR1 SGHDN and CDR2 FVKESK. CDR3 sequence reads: CASSQFLNYGYTF. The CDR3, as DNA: TGTGCCAGCAGCCAATTCCTTAACTATGGCTACACCTTC. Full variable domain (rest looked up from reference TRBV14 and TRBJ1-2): EAGVTQFPSHSVIEKGQTVTLRCDPISGHDNLYWYRRVMGKEIKFLLHFVKESKQDESGMPNNRFLAERTGGTYSTLKVQPAELEDSGVYFCASSQFLNYGYTFGSGTRLTVV.

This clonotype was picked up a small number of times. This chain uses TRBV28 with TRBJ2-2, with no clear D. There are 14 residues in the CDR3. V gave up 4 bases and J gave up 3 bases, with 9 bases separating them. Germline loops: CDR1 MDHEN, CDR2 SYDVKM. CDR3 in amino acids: CASSWGSDTGELFF. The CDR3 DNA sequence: TGTGCCAGCAGTTGGGGATCGGACACCGGGGAGCTGTTTTTT.

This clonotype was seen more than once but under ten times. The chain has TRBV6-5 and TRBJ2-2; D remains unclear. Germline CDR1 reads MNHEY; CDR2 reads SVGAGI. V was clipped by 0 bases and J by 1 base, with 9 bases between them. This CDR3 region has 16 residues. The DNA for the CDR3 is TGTGCCAGCAGTTACTCCTCTGAAGGGAACACCGGGGAGCTGTTTTTT. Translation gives CASSYSSEGNTGELFF.

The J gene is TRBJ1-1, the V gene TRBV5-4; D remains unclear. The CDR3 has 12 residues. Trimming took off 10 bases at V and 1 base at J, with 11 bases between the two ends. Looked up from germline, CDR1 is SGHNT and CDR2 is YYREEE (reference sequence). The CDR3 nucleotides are TGTGCCTGGGAGAGTCAGAACACTGAAGCTTTCTTT. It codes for CAWESQNTEAFF.

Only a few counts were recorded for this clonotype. The CDR3 sequence is CASSPADTAWGYEQYV. The CDR3 coding sequence is TGTGCCAGCAGCCCCGCGGACACGGCTTGGGGGTACGAGCAGTACGTC. The rearrangement joins TRBV14 to TRBJ2-7; either TRBD1 or TRBD2 may fit D (5 bases each). CDR3 length: 16 amino acids. Germline CDR1 reads SGHDN; CDR2 reads FVKESK. V gave up 4 bases and J gave up 4 bases, with 20 bases separating them.

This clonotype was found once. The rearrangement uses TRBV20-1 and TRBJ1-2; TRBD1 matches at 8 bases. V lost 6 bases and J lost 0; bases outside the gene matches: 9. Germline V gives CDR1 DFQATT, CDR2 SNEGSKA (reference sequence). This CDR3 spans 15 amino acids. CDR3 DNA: TGCAGTGCGAGGGACAGGCCAAAAGCTAACTATGGCTACACCTTC. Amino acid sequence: CSARDRPKANYGYTF.

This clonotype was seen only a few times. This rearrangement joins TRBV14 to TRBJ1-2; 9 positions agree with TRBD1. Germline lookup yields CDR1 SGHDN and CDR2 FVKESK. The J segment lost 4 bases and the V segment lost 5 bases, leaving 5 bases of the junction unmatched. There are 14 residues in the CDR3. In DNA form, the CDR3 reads TGTGCCAGCAGCTTCGGACAGGGGCGCTATGGCTACACCTTC. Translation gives CASSFGQGRYGYTF.